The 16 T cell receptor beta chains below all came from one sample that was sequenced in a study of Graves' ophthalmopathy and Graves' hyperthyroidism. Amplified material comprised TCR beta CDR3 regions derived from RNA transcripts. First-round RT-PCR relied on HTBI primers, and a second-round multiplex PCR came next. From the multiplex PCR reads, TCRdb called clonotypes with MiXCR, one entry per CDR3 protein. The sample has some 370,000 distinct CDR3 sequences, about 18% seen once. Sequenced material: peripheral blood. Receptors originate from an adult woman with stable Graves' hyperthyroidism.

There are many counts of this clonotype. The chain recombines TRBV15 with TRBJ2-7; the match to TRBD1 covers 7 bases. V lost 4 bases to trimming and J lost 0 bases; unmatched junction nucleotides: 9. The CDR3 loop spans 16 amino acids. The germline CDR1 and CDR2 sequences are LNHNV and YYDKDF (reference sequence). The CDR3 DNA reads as TGTGCCACCAGCAAAGACAGGGCAAGGGGCTCCTACGAGCAGTACTTC. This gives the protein CATSKDRARGSYEQYF.

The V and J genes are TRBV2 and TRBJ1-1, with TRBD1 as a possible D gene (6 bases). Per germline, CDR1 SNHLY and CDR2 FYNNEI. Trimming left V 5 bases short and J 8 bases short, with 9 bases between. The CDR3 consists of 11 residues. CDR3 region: CASSSRGEAFF. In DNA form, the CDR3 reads TGTGCCAGCAGTTCGAGGGGGGAAGCTTTCTTT.

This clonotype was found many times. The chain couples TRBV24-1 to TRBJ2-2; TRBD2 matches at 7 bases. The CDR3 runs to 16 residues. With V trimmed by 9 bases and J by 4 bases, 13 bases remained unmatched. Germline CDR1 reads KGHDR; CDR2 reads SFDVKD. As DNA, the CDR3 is TGTGCCACCGCCACCCGGACGGCGGGAGTCACCGGGGAGCTGTTTTTT. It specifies CATATRTAGVTGELFF.

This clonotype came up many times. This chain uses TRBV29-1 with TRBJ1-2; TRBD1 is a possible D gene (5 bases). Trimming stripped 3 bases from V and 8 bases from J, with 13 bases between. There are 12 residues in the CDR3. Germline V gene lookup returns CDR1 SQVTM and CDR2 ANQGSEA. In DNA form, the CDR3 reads TGCAGCGTTGAGGCAGGGCCGGGAGGCTACACCTTC. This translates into CSVEAGPGGYTF. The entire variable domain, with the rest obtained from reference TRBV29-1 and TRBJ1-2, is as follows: SAVISQKPSRDICQRGTSLTIQCQVDSQVTMMFWYRQQPGQSLTLIATANQGSEATYESGFVIDKFPISRPNLTFSTLTVSNMSPEDSSIYLCSVEAGPGGYTFGSGTRLTVV.

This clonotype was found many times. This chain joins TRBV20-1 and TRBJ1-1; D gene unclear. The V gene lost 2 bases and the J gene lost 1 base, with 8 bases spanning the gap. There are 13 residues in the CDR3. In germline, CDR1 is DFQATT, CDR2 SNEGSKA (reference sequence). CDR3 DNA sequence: TGCAGTGCTAGACCCGGCGGGAACACTGAAGCTTTCTTT. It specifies CSARPGGNTEAFF.

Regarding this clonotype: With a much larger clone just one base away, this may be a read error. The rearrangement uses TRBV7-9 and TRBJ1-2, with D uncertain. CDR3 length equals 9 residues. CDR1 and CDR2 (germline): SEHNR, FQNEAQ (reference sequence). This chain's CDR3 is CVSSLSVGF. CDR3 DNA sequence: TGTGTCAGCAGCTTATCAGTGGGCTTC.

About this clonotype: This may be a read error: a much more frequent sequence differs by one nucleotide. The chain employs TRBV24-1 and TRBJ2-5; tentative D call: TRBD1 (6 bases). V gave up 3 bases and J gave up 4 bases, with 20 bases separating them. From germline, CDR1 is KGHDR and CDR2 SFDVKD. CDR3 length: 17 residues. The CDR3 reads CATSDPRGSAVLETQYF. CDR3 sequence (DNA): TGTGCCACCAGTGATCCTAGGGGGAGCGCGGTTCTAGAGACCCAGTACTTC.

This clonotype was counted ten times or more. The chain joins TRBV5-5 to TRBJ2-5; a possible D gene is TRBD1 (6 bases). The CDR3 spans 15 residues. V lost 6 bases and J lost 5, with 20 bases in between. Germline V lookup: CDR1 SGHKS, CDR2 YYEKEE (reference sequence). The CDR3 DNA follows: TGTGCCAGCAACATGCTGGGGGCTGGCGGGGAGACCCAGTACTTC. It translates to CASNMLGAGGETQYF.

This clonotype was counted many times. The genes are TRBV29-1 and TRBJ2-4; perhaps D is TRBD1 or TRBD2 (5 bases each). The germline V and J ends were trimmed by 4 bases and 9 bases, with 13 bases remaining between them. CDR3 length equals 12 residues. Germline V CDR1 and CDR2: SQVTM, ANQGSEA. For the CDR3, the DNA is TGCAGCGTTGTTTCTGAGGGGAGCATTCAGTACTTC. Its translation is CSVVSEGSIQYF.

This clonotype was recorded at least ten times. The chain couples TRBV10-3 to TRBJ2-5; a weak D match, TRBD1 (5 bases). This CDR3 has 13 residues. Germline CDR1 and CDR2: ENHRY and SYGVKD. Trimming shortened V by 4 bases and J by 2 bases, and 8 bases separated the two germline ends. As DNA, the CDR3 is TGTGCCATCAGTGGGACACAGCAAGAGACCCAGTACTTC. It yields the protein CAISGTQQETQYF.

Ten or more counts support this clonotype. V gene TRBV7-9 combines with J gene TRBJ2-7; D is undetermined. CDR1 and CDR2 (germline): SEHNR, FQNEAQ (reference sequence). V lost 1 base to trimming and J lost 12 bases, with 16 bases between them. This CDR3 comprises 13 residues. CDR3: CASSLDSSGFPYF. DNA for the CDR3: TGTGCCAGCAGCTTAGATTCTTCGGGCTTCCCGTACTTC.

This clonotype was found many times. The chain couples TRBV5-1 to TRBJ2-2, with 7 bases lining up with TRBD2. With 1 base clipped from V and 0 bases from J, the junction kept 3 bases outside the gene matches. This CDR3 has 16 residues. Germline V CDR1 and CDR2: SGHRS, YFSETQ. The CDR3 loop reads CASSLSAGTNTGELFF. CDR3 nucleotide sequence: TGCGCCAGCAGCTTGTCAGCGGGAACGAACACCGGGGAGCTGTTTTTT. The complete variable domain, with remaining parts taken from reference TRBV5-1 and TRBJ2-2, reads KAGVTQTPRYLIKTRGQQVTLSCSPISGHRSVSWYQQTPGQGLQFLFEYFSETQRNKGNFPGRFSGRQFSNSRSEMNVSTLELGDSALYLCASSLSAGTNTGELFFGEGSRLTVL.

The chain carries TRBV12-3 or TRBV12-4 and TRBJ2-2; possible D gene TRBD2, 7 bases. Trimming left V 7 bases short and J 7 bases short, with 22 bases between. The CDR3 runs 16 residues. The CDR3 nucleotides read TGTGCCAGCATCGAAGAAGACGGGGGGCGCATCGGGGAGCTGTTTTTT. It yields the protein CASIEEDGGRIGELFF.

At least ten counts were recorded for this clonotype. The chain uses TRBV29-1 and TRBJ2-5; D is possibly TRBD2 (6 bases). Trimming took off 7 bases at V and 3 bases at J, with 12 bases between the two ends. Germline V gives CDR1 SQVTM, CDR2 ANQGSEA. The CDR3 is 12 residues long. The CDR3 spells CSGGTRKETQYF. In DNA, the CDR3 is TGCAGCGGCGGGACTCGGAAAGAGACCCAGTACTTC.

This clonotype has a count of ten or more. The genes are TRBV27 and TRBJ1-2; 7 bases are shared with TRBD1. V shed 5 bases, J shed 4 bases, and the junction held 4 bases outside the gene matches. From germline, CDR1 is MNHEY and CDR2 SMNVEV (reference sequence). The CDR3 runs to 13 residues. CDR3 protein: CASSKQGPYGYTF. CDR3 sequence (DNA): TGTGCCAGCAGTAAACAGGGGCCCTATGGCTACACCTTC.

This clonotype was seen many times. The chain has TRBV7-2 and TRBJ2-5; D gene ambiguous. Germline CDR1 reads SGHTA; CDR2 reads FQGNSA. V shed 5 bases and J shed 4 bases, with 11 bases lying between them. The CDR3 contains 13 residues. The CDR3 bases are TGTGCCAGCAGCCCCCAAGAAAGAGAGACCCAGTACTTC. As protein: CASSPQERETQYF.